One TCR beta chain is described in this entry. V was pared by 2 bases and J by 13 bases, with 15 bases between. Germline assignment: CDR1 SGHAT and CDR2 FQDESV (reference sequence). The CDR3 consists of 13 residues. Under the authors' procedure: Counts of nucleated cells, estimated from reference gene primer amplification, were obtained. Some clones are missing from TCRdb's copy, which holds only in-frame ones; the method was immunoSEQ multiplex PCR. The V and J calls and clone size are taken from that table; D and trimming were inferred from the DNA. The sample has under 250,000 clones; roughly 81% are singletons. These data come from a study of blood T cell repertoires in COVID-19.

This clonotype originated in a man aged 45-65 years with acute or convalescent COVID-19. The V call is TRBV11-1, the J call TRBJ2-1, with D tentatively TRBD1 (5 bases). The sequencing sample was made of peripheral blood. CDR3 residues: CASSLFEGVDQFF. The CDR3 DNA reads TGTGCCAGCAGCTTATTTGAAGGGGTGGATCAGTTCTTC.